This T cell receptor (beta chain) derives from a study of blood T cell repertoires in COVID-19. The table came from immunoSEQ multiplex PCR; TCRdb's copy has only in-frame clones and leaves some out. The sample comprises around 210,000 clones, 70% to 90% of which are singletons, and 0.7% to 0.8% rests with the top ten. V lost 1 base to trimming and J lost 0 bases, with 7 bases between them. This CDR3 contains 16 residues. Germline V lookup: CDR1 MGHRA, CDR2 YSYEKL. What was sequenced was peripheral blood. V gene TRBV4-1 combines with J gene TRBJ2-6; D uncertain. The clonotype comes from a woman aged 65 to 85 with acute or convalescent COVID-19. The CDR3 loop reads CASSQAKASGANVLTF. Here the CDR3 DNA reads TGCGCCAGCAGCCAAGCGAAAGCCTCTGGGGCCAACGTCCTGACTTTC.